This T cell receptor beta chain was observed in a study of tumor-infiltrating lymphocytes in primary liver carcinoma. This clonotype was recorded only once. A junction end diverges from the germline sequence, so it may reflect a read error. The CDR3 is 16 amino acids. Starting material for RNA and DNA co-extraction consisted of about 20-30 mg of unsorted bulk tissue. Surgeons resected the patients' primary liver carcinomas. Chronic HBV infection was present, with no prior treatment. A primer matching the constant region was used to make TCR beta cDNA from around 460 ng of total RNA. Nested multiplex PCR, run for three rounds with slightly modified ARM-PCR, yielded TCR beta libraries. Rounds one and two of PCR, each of roughly 10 cycles, were primed with TRBV1-TRBV30 forward primers and a C-beta reverse primer. TCRdb itself ran the multiplex PCR reads through MiXCR, one entry per CDR3 protein. The repertoire includes about 120,000 distinct CDR3 sequences, roughly 70% of them detected once, and 8.1% sits in the top ten.

The sample taken for sequencing was tumor-adjacent normal liver tissue. The chain couples TRBV12-3 or TRBV12-4 to TRBJ2-2; 12 nucleotides agree with TRBD2. This clonotype was obtained from a woman aged 60-75 years with primary liver carcinoma and hepatitis B virus infection. Here the CDR3 reads CVSSLASGRASGELFF. CDR3 coding DNA: TGTGTCAGCAGTTTAGCTAGCGGGAGGGCCTCCGGGGAGCTGTTTTTT.